A selection of T cell receptor beta chains follows, all from one sample in a study of CD4 T cells in relation to SARS-CoV-2 and coronaviruses. The antigens of these receptors remain unknown. Only in-frame clones appear in the TCRdb table, and some are missing; sequencing was by immunoSEQ multiplex PCR. The sample lists about 16,000 clones, approximately 78% occurring once. Sequenced material: CD4+ T cells from PBMCs, cultured in vitro. These receptors were obtained from a human donor in good health. Each CDR3 is given with its conserved first and last residue. The order of the fields is D gene, clone size, CDR3 length, V gene, J gene, CDR3 DNA, CDR3 protein. A D gene is named only where the DNA matches it firmly. The size field is filled for only some rows; it gives once, few, many or a size class.

d_call: -
clone_size: -
cdr3_length: 15
v_call: TRBV9
j_call: TRBJ1-3
cdr3_nt: TGTGCCAGCAGCGTAGTGGGGGCAGCTGGAAACACCATATATTTT
cdr3_aa: CASSVVGAAGNTIYF

d_call: -
clone_size: -
cdr3_length: 14
v_call: TRBV11-3
j_call: TRBJ2-2
cdr3_nt: TGTGCCAGCAGCTTACAGGGTCACACCGGGGAGCTGTTTTTT
cdr3_aa: CASSLQGHTGELFF

d_call: -
clone_size: -
cdr3_length: 12
v_call: TRBV6-5
j_call: TRBJ2-5
cdr3_nt: TGTGCCAGCTTGTCGCGGGGAGAGACCCAGTACTTC
cdr3_aa: CASLSRGETQYF

d_call: -
clone_size: -
cdr3_length: 13
v_call: TRBV6-5
j_call: TRBJ1-6
cdr3_nt: TGTGCCGGGGGACGGGGGGATAATTCACCCCTCCACTTT
cdr3_aa: CAGGRGDNSPLHF

d_call: -
clone_size: -
cdr3_length: 12
v_call: TRBV29-1
j_call: TRBJ2-1
cdr3_nt: TGCAGCGTCTTGGACAGTTCCAATGAGCAGTTCTTC
cdr3_aa: CSVLDSSNEQFF

d_call: -
clone_size: -
cdr3_length: 15
v_call: TRBV6-5
j_call: TRBJ1-2
cdr3_nt: TGTGCCAGCAGTTACATGCCAGGGGATAGCTATGGCTACACCTTC
cdr3_aa: CASSYMPGDSYGYTF

d_call: -
clone_size: -
cdr3_length: 14
v_call: TRBV7-3
j_call: TRBJ2-6
cdr3_nt: TGTGCCAGCAGCCCCGGGGATGGGGCCAACGTCCTGACTTTC
cdr3_aa: CASSPGDGANVLTF

d_call: TRBD2
clone_size: -
cdr3_length: 16
v_call: TRBV7-9
j_call: TRBJ2-5
cdr3_nt: TGTGCCAGCAGCTTAGTTGGGGGAGGGCCTGGAGAGACCCAGTACTTC
cdr3_aa: CASSLVGGGPGETQYF

d_call: TRBD1
clone_size: -
cdr3_length: 16
v_call: TRBV4-1
j_call: TRBJ2-7
cdr3_nt: TGCGCCAGCAGCCCAGGACAGGGGGCGCGGGGGTACGAGCAGTACTTC
cdr3_aa: CASSPGQGARGYEQYF

d_call: -
clone_size: few
cdr3_length: 15
v_call: TRBV7-3
j_call: TRBJ2-2
cdr3_nt: TGTGCCAGCAGCTTAAAAGGGGCTAGCACCGGGGAGCTGTTTTTT
cdr3_aa: CASSLKGASTGELFF